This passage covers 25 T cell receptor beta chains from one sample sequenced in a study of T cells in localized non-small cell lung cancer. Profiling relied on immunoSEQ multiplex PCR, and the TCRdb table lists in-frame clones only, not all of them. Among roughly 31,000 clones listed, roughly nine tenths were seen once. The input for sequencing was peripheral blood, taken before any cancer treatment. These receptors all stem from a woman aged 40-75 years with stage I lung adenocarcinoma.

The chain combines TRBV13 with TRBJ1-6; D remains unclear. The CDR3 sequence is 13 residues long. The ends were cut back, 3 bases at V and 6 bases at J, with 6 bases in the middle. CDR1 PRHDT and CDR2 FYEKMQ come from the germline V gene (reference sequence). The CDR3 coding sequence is TGTGCCAGCAGCTTGGGCCTTAATTCACCCCTCCACTTT. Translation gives CASSLGLNSPLHF.

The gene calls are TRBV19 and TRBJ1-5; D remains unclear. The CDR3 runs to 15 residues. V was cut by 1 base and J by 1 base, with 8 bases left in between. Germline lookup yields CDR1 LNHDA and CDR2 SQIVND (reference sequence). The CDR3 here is CASSIVRRSNQPQHF. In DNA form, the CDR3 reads TGTGCCAGTAGTATAGTTCGACGAAGCAATCAGCCCCAGCATTTT.

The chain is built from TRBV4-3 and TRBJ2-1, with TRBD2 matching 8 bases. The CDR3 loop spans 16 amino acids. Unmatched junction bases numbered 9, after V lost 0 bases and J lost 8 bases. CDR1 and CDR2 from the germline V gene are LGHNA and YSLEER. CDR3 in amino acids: CASSQDLTGGPDEQFF. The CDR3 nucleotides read TGCGCCAGCAGCCAAGATTTAACGGGGGGGCCGGATGAGCAGTTCTTC.

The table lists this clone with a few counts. In nucleotides, the CDR3 is TGTGCCAGCAGCCCTATGGCAGGATCTAATTCACCCCTCCACTTT. Translation gives CASSPMAGSNSPLHF. V and J are TRBV11-2 and TRBJ1-6; no reliable D call. The V and J ends lost 5 bases and 6 bases respectively, with 14 bases between them. CDR3 length equals 15 residues. Per the germline V gene, CDR1 is SGHAT and CDR2 is FQNNGV.

CDR3 sequence (DNA): TGTGCCAGCAGTCCCCCGGGGGGCTCTAATGAGCAGTTCTTC. It translates to CASSPPGGSNEQFF. The chain links TRBV7-3 to TRBJ2-1; possibly TRBD2 for D (7 bases). Germline V lookup: CDR1 SGHTA, CDR2 FQGTGA. This CDR3 region has 14 residues. Trimming removed 6 bases at V and 7 bases at J, with 16 bases between. Using reference TRBV7-3 and TRBJ2-1 for the parts outside the CDR3, the full variable domain is GAGVSQTPSNKVTEKGKYVELRCDPISGHTALYWYRQSLGQGPEFLIYFQGTGAADDSGLPNDRFFAVRPEGSVSTLKIQRTERGDSAVYLCASSPPGGSNEQFFGPGTRLTVL.

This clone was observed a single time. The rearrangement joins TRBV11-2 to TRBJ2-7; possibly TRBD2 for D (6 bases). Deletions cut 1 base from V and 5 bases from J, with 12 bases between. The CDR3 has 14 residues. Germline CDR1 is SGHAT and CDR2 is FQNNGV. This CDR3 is CASSLAGVLNEQYF. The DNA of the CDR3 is TGTGCCAGCAGCTTAGCGGGGGTCCTAAACGAGCAGTACTTC.

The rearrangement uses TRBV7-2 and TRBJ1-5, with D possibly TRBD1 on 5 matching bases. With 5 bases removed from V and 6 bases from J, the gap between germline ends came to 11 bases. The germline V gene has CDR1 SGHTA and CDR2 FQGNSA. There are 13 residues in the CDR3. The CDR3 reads CASSTRDFQPQHF. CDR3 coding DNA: TGTGCCAGCAGCACCCGGGACTTTCAGCCCCAGCATTTT.

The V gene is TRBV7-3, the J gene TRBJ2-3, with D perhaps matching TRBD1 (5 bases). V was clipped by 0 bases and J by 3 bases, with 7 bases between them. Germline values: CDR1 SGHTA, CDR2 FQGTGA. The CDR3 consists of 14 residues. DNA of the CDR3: TGTGCCAGCAGCTTAACACCAGGGACAGATACGCAGTATTTT. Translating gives CASSLTPGTDTQYF.

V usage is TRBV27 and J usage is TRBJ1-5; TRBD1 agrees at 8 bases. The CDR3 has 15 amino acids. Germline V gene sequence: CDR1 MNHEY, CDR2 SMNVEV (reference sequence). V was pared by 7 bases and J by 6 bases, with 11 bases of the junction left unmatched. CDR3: CASKKDRVLGQPQHF. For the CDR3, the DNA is TGTGCCAGCAAAAAGGACAGGGTCCTCGGTCAGCCCCAGCATTTT.

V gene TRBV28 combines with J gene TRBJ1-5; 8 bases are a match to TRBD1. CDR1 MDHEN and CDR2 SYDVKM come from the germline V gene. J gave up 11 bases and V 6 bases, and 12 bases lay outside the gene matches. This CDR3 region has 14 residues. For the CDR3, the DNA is TGTGCCAGCAGGGGGCCCGGACAGGGCGAGACCCAGCATTTT. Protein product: CASRGPGQGETQHF.

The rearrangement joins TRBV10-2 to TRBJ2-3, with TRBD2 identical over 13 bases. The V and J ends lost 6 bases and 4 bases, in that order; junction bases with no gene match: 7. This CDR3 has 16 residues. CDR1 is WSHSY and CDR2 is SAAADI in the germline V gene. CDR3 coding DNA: TGCGCCAGCAGCAAACTAGCGGGAGGGCCAGCAGATACGCAGTATTTT. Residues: CASSKLAGGPADTQYF.

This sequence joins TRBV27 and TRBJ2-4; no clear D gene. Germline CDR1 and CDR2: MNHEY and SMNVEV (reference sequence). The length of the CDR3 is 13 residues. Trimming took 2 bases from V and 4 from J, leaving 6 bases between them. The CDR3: CASSLGPKNIQYF. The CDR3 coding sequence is TGTGCCAGCAGTTTAGGGCCGAAAAACATTCAGTACTTC.

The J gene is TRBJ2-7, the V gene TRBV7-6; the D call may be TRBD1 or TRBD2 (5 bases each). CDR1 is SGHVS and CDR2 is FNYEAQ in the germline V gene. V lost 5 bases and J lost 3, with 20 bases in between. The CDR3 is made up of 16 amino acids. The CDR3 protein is CASSAEVQGRGYEQYF. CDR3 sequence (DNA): TGTGCCAGCAGCGCTGAAGTCCAGGGACGAGGCTACGAGCAGTACTTC.

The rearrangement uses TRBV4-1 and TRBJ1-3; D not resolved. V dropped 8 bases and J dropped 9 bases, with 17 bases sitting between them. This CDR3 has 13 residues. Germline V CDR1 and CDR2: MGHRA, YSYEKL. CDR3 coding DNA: TGCGCCAGCGGCGGAGGGAGCCGGGGCACCATATATTTT. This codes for CASGGGSRGTIYF.

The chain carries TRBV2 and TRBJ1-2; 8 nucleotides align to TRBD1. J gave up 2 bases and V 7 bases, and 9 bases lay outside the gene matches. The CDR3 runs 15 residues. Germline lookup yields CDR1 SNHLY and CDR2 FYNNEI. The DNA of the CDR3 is TGTGCCAGCATCAAAGAGGCAGGGGGCAACTATGGCTACACCTTC. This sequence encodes CASIKEAGGNYGYTF. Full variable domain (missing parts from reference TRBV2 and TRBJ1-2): EPEVTQTPSHQVTQMGQEVILRCVPISNHLYFYWYRQILGQKVEFLVSFYNNEISEKSEIFDDQFSVERPDGSNFTLKIRSTKLEDSAMYFCASIKEAGGNYGYTFGSGTRLTVV.

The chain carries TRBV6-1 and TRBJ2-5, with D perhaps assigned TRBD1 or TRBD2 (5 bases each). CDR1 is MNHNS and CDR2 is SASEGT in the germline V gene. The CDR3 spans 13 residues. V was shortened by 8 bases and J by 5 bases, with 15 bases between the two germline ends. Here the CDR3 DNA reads TGTGCCAGCCGGTGGGACCGCTGGGAGACCCAGTACTTC. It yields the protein CASRWDRWETQYF.

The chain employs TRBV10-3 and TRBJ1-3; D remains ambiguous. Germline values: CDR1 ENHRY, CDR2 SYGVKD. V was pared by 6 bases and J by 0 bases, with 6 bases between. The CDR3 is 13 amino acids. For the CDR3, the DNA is TGTGCCATCAGGGAGAGCTCTGGAAACACCATATATTTT. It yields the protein CAIRESSGNTIYF.

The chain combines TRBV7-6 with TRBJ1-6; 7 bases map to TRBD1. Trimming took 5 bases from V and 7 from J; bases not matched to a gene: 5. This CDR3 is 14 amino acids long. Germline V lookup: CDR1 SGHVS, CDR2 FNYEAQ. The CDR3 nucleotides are TGTGCCAGCAGCCCTAGACAGGGCAATTCACCCCTCCACTTT. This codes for CASSPRQGNSPLHF.

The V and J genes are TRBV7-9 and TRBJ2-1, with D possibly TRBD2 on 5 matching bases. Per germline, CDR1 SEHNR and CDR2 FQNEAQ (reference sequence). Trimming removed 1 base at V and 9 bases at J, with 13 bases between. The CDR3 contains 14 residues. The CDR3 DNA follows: TGTGCCAGCAGCTTAGGGGAGATAGAGGGTGAGCAGTTCTTC. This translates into CASSLGEIEGEQFF.

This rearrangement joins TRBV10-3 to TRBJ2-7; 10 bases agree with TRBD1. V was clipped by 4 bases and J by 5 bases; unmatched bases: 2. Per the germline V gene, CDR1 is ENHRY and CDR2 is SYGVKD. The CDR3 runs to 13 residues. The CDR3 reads CAISAGTGDEQYF. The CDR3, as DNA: TGTGCCATCAGTGCGGGGACAGGGGACGAGCAGTACTTC.

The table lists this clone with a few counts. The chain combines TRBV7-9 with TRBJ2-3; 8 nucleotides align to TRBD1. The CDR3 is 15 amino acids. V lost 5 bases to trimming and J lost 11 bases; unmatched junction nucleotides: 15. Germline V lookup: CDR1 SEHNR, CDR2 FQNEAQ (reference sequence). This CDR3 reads CASSPPGQGAGKQYF. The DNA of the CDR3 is TGTGCCAGCAGCCCGCCGGGCCAGGGGGCGGGGAAGCAGTATTTT.

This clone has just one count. The CDR3 region has the DNA TGTGCCATCAGTGAGAGGGTCACTAGCGGGAGGCTCGAGCAGTACTTC. It yields the protein CAISERVTSGRLEQYF. The chain links TRBV10-3 to TRBJ2-7; TRBD2 agrees at 12 bases. Germline V gene lookup returns CDR1 ENHRY and CDR2 SYGVKD. The CDR3 extends over 16 amino acids. V trimming: 2 bases; J trimming: 6 bases; junction bases outside the gene matches: 8.

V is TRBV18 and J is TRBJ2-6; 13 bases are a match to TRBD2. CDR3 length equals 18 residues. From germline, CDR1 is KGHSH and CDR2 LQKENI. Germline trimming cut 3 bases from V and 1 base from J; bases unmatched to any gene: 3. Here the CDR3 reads CASSPRTSGRSGANVLTF. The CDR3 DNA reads TGTGCCAGCTCACCCCGGACTAGCGGGAGATCTGGGGCCAACGTCCTGACTTTC.

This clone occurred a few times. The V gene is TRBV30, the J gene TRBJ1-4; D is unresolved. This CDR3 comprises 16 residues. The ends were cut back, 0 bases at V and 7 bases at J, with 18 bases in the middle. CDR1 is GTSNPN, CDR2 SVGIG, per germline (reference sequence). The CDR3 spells CAWSVRAPLGGEKLFF. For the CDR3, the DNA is TGTGCCTGGAGTGTACGGGCCCCCCTCGGTGGTGAAAAACTGTTTTTT. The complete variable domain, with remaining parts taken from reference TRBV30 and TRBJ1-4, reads SQTIHQWPATLVQPVGSPLSLECTVEGTSNPNLYWYRQAAGRGLQLLFYSVGIGQISSEVPQNLSASRPQDRQFILSSKKLLLSDSGFYLCAWSVRAPLGGEKLFFGSGTQLSVL.

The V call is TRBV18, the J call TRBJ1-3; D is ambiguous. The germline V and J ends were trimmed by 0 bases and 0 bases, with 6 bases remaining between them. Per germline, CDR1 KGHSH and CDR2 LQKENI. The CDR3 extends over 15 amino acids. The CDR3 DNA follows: TGTGCCAGCTCACCACCCGCCAACTCTGGAAACACCATATATTTT. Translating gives CASSPPANSGNTIYF. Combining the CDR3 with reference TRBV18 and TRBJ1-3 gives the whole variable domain NAGVMQNPRHLVRRRGQEARLRCSPMKGHSHVYWYRQLPEEGLKFMVYLQKENIIDESGMPKERFSAEFPKEGPSILRIQQVVRGDSAAYFCASSPPANSGNTIYFGEGSWLTVV.